This record covers a single T cell receptor (beta chain). Its specific antigen is unknown. No base-level quality is on record; no much larger clone is a single base apart. The data were taken from a study of T cells in Graves' hyperthyroidism and ophthalmopathy (dated by TCRdb to the late 2010s). Background for the entire study: Peripheral blood samples were taken at initial diagnosis, before any treatment was given. A discovery cohort of roughly 96 patients, 43 with Graves' ophthalmopathy and 57 with stable Graves' hyperthyroidism, was used to find distinguishing TCR V-J signatures. Prospective prediction of ophthalmopathy was tested in an independent validation cohort of 18 to 20 hyperthyroidism patients and some 17 patients who later progressed to ophthalmopathy. The 100 discovery patients were randomly split 7:3 into training and test sets. Thyroid tissue and blood T-cell repertoires from about six Graves' hyperthyroidism patients were also compared in the study. After blood sampling, hyperthyroidism patients were treated with methimazole at a starting dose of 30 mg daily, and ophthalmopathy patients were treated with high-dose intravenous methylprednisolone. TCR Vbeta CDR3 sequencing of 120 to 150 peripheral blood samples (approximately 44 ophthalmopathy, over 70 hyperthyroidism and 17 progressor patients) is reported in the paper. Overall study outcomes, separate from this receptor: In validation, the model predicted progression to ophthalmopathy with around 71% sensitivity and less than 75% specificity, a median of about 6.7 months before onset. Blood samples also contained most of the expanded thyroid clonotypes (frequency above 0.001), which suggests that blood repertoires may reflect thyroid immune responses. Sample size was not statistically predetermined, and investigators were not blinded to group allocation. In cross-validation, a model built on a 13 V-J signature told ophthalmopathy apart from stable hyperthyroidism with approximately 90% sensitivity and around 81% specificity, and in testing the same model reached 80%/75%.

The TCR beta CDR3 regions were amplified from the RNA transcripts. A first-round RT-PCR of the TCR CDR3 used the HTBI primer set with the Qiagen OneStep RT-PCR kit. Libraries were constructed in a second round of multiplex PCR, after which size selection and purification were performed. Libraries were sequenced paired-end with 100 bp reads on an Illumina HiSeq2000. Under the source paper's analysis protocol: SOAPnuke was used to process the raw data, removing reads that contained adapters or uncalled bases, had a mean Phred below 15, or lacked an exact match to the constant primer or identifier. High-quality paired reads were merged with COPE v1.2.5, and unique nucleotide sequences were defined as clonotypes. MiTCR v1.1 was used to align the clonotypes against IMGT TRBV, TRBD and TRBJ reference segments. The analysis was restricted to V-J combinations with a frequency above 0.0001, which together covered roughly 99% of the repertoires. A TCS score was defined as the ratio of F50 (clonal expansion) to E x V (chaos), with BLOSUM62-based TCRdist applied between CDR3 peptides within each V-J. Welch's t-statistics and random forest reduced around 510 V-J features to about 12, which were used in a naive Bayes classifier (R e1071). Through fastp at Q25 and MiXCR, TCRdb rebuilt clones from the public reads, retaining in-frame beta chains. A single entry per CDR3 protein holds the most common genes and DNA from its merged rows. The authors' filters were not applied to this entry. For this sample there are 140,000 or so distinct CDR3 sequences; around 20% appear just once. The ten largest clonotypes hold around two thirds of the sample.

Hyperthyroidism patients were newly diagnosed, had a disease duration of under 2 months, and were aged 18 to 65 years. Patients with uncontrolled infections, other autoimmune diseases, pregnancy or lactation were excluded. Clinical symptoms, serum thyroxine and TRAb, thyroid ultrasound, and orbital computed tomography formed the basis for the diagnoses. Blood from progressor patients was drawn when they were first diagnosed with hyperthyroidism, before any ophthalmopathy symptoms appeared. PBMCs were separated from roughly 10 ml of fresh peripheral blood using Ficoll-Paque density gradient centrifugation. Progressor patients were initially diagnosed with Graves' hyperthyroidism and developed ophthalmopathy during follow-up. Total RNA was extracted using Trizol reagent, and RNA quality was assessed on an Agilent 2100 Bioanalyzer. Trimming takes 5 bases from V and 0 bases from J, and the germline ends sit 17 bases apart. CDR1 and CDR2 were assigned from the germline V gene (reference sequence) as MNHEY and SMNVEV. CDR3 length: 18 amino acids, cysteine to phenylalanine. Just CDR3 DNA is preserved here, 54 bases in frame from base 1.

This receptor chain uses TRBV27 and TRBJ2-6; the D segment could be TRBD1, given 6 matching bases. The receptor comes from a woman in her forties or fifties with Graves' hyperthyroidism that later progressed to Graves' ophthalmopathy. The sequencing input was blood. The DNA reads as follows: TGTGCCAGCAGTAAAGCCCGGACAGCAGCCTCTGGGGCCAACGTCCTGACTTTC. This encodes CASSKARTAASGANVLTF.